This is a list of T cell receptor beta chains from one sample in a study of cytomegalovirus exposure and HLA in healthy donors. TCRdb's table, derived via immunoSEQ multiplex PCR, lists solely in-frame clones and lacks some. The table includes 330,000 or so clones, 86% detected once. What was sequenced was PBMCs. The receptor set was obtained from a woman aged 18 to 35 in good health and CMV-seronegative. The CDR3 runs from the conserved cysteine through the conserved F or W. The order of the fields is D gene, V gene, clone size, J gene, CDR3 protein, CDR3 DNA. D genes are given only for firm matches. Clone size is shown for a subset of rows, as once, few, many or a class of expanded clone.

d_gene: NA
v_gene: TRBV5-6
abundance: NA
j_gene: TRBJ2-5
CDR3aa: CATSASLTAGETQYF
CDR3nt: TGTGCCACCTCAGCATCCTTGACCGCGGGAGAGACCCAGTACTTC

d_gene: NA
v_gene: TRBV9
abundance: NA
j_gene: TRBJ1-3
CDR3aa: CASSPSGSSGNTIYF
CDR3nt: TGTGCCAGCAGTCCCAGTGGGAGCTCTGGAAACACCATATATTTT

d_gene: TRBD2
v_gene: TRBV25-1
abundance: NA
j_gene: TRBJ2-7
CDR3aa: CASSDPASGTYEQYF
CDR3nt: TGTGCCAGCAGTGACCCGGCTAGCGGGACCTACGAGCAGTACTTC

d_gene: TRBD1
v_gene: TRBV7-8
abundance: NA
j_gene: TRBJ2-7
CDR3aa: CASSLVGGTGIDEQYF
CDR3nt: TGTGCCAGCAGCTTAGTGGGGGGGACAGGGATTGACGAGCAGTACTTC

d_gene: NA
v_gene: TRBV7-9
abundance: NA
j_gene: TRBJ2-7
CDR3aa: CASSSGVRYEQYF
CDR3nt: TGTGCCAGCAGCTCCGGGGTTCGCTACGAGCAGTACTTC

d_gene: NA
v_gene: TRBV9
abundance: NA
j_gene: TRBJ1-2
CDR3aa: CASSNTGGYTF
CDR3nt: TGTGCCAGCAGCAACACAGGGGGCTACACCTTC

d_gene: NA
v_gene: TRBV28
abundance: NA
j_gene: TRBJ2-1
CDR3aa: CASSQAPYGRGLFNEQFF
CDR3nt: TGTGCCAGCAGCCAAGCCCCCTATGGGCGGGGACTGTTCAATGAGCAGTTCTTC

d_gene: TRBD1
v_gene: TRBV19
abundance: NA
j_gene: TRBJ1-5
CDR3aa: CASSIEGTGVANQPQHF
CDR3nt: TGTGCCAGTAGTATAGAGGGGACAGGGGTAGCTAATCAGCCCCAGCATTTT

d_gene: TRBD1
v_gene: TRBV29-1
abundance: NA
j_gene: TRBJ2-1
CDR3aa: CSVASTGGVGNEQFF
CDR3nt: TGCAGCGTTGCATCGACAGGGGGGGTGGGCAATGAGCAGTTCTTC

d_gene: NA
v_gene: TRBV19
abundance: once
j_gene: TRBJ1-1
CDR3aa: CASSIGVTLNTEAFF
CDR3nt: TGTGCCAGTAGTATAGGCGTCACCTTGAACACTGAAGCTTTCTTT

d_gene: TRBD1
v_gene: TRBV5-1
abundance: NA
j_gene: TRBJ1-1
CDR3aa: CASRGQAMNTEAFF
CDR3nt: TGCGCCAGCAGAGGACAGGCCATGAACACTGAAGCTTTCTTT

d_gene: TRBD2
v_gene: TRBV6-1
abundance: NA
j_gene: TRBJ2-7
CDR3aa: CASSGRAGAYEQYF
CDR3nt: TGTGCCAGCAGTGGTCGAGCGGGAGCCTACGAGCAGTACTTC

d_gene: NA
v_gene: TRBV6-1
abundance: NA
j_gene: TRBJ1-2
CDR3aa: CASRSGDYYGYTF
CDR3nt: TGTGCCAGCAGATCGGGGGATTACTATGGCTACACCTTC

d_gene: NA
v_gene: TRBV6-6
abundance: NA
j_gene: TRBJ2-2
CDR3aa: CASSYARGTGELFF
CDR3nt: TGTGCCAGCAGTTACGCCAGGGGCACCGGGGAGCTGTTTTTT

d_gene: NA
v_gene: TRBV7-9
abundance: NA
j_gene: TRBJ1-4
CDR3aa: CASSLDGHRDGTNEKLFF
CDR3nt: TGTGCCAGCAGCTTAGATGGGCACAGGGATGGAACTAATGAAAAACTGTTTTTT

d_gene: NA
v_gene: TRBV12-5
abundance: NA
j_gene: TRBJ1-5
CDR3aa: CASGLDGVGPQHF
CDR3nt: TGTGCTAGTGGTTTGGACGGAGTAGGGCCCCAGCATTTT

d_gene: TRBD2
v_gene: TRBV27
abundance: NA
j_gene: TRBJ2-3
CDR3aa: CASSLLGTSGLTDTQYF
CDR3nt: TGTGCCAGCAGTTTATTAGGGACTAGCGGCCTTACAGATACGCAGTATTTT

d_gene: NA
v_gene: TRBV29-1
abundance: NA
j_gene: TRBJ1-2
CDR3aa: CSVRGTYGYTF
CDR3nt: TGCAGCGTTCGAGGGACTTATGGCTACACCTTC

d_gene: NA
v_gene: TRBV12-5
abundance: NA
j_gene: TRBJ2-5
CDR3aa: CASGVRGQPGETQYF
CDR3nt: TGTGCTAGTGGCGTACGGGGACAACCTGGGGAGACCCAGTACTTC

d_gene: NA
v_gene: TRBV13
abundance: NA
j_gene: TRBJ2-2
CDR3aa: CASSLQVNTGELFF
CDR3nt: TGTGCCAGCAGCTTACAGGTGAACACCGGGGAGCTGTTTTTT

d_gene: NA
v_gene: TRBV27
abundance: NA
j_gene: TRBJ1-2
CDR3aa: CASSSGLRGKGYTF
CDR3nt: TGTGCCAGCAGTTCGGGCCTCAGGGGAAAGGGCTACACCTTC

d_gene: NA
v_gene: TRBV28
abundance: once
j_gene: TRBJ2-3
CDR3aa: CASSSPRDMPTDTQYF
CDR3nt: TGTGCCAGCAGTTCCCCCCGGGACATGCCCACAGATACGCAGTATTTT

d_gene: NA
v_gene: TRBV28
abundance: NA
j_gene: TRBJ2-4
CDR3aa: CASSLGGQLAKNIQYF
CDR3nt: TGTGCCAGCAGTTTAGGCGGACAGCTAGCCAAAAACATTCAGTACTTC